This TCR beta chain was profiled in a study of CD8+ T cells in alopecia areata. The length of the CDR3 is 15 residues. Germline V gene lookup returns CDR1 GTSNPN and CDR2 SVGIG (reference sequence). V shed 3 bases and J shed 7 bases, with 18 bases lying between them. Isolated RNA was reverse transcribed into cDNA used as the sequencing template. Sequencing was performed with immunoSEQ multiplex PCR; in TCRdb, only in-frame clones are kept and a portion is missing. The table shows 250,000 to 350,000 clones, with 60% occurring only once. This clone was observed a single time. Its matching antigen is unknown. Study-wide points: Normal skin's resident alphabeta T cells are also sequenced in scalp samples. Mice showed TCR sharing more clearly than patients did, possibly owing to HLA.

Treatment defined: oral pan-JAK inhibitor, 5-10 mg twice daily. Sequencing used CD4+ T cells sorted from blood, obtained around week 54, from a patient treated with tofacitinib. V gene TRBV30 combines with J gene TRBJ2-2, with D possibly being TRBD2 (6 bases). The receptor was derived from a human donor with alopecia areata. The DNA of the CDR3 is TGTGCCTGGAGGGGGGTAGCGGTTTCGAACGGGGAGCTGTTTTTT. This translates into CAWRGVAVSNGELFF.